This T cell receptor beta chain was sequenced during a study of cytomegalovirus exposure and HLA in healthy donors. Study summary: In terms of ancestry, the Caucasian-associated cluster contained 80% to 90% of the roughly 400 genotyped donors. Study results and caveats: A prior analysis recorded that most TCR beta V segments were productive about 87% or about 30% of the time. Across donors, most TCRs were seen rarely, yet some public ones were widespread. As a later analysis showed, several of the most significant clusters appeared to be linked to common viral pathogens.

For this clone: What it binds is not known.

Primers: 60 Vbeta forward and 13 Jbeta reverse. Libraries were prepared by immunoSEQ multiplex PCR; TCRdb keeps only in-frame clonotypes and omits some of them. This repertoire shows roughly 150,000 clones, roughly four fifths found once; its top ten account for around 4.1%. The CDR3 is made up of 12 amino acids. V was shortened by 0 bases and J by 7 bases, with 5 bases between the two germline ends. The germline V gene encodes CDR1 SGHNT and CDR2 YYREEE (reference sequence). Sequenced: PBMCs. This chain joins TRBV5-4 and TRBJ2-1; D ambiguous. The receptor was derived from a man aged 50-60 years in good health and CMV-seropositive. The CDR3: CASSLARNEQFF. CDR3 nucleotide sequence: TGTGCCAGCAGCTTGGCTAGGAATGAGCAGTTCTTC.